The source of this T cell receptor beta chain is a study of blood T cell repertoires in COVID-19. Study summary: Specimens from acute and convalescent COVID-19 originated in the United States, Italy and Spain. PBMCs, B-cell-depleted T cells, or T cells were the source of the cDNA or gDNA that made up the material.

Per the original methods: Scientists estimated how many nucleated cells there were by amplifying reference gene primers. Produced via immunoSEQ multiplex PCR; TCRdb's table is partial and in-frame only. From that table come the V and J calls and clone size; the DNA was used to work out D and trimming. This sample yields more than 95,000 clones, of which about 83% are seen a single time; about 5.4% belongs to the top ten. V dropped 6 bases and J dropped 3 bases, with 8 bases sitting between them. CDR3 size: 12 residues. This TCR came from a human donor in a cohort sampled during active COVID-19. Material: peripheral blood. The V and J genes are TRBV12-3 or TRBV12-4 and TRBJ1-1; no firm D call. This chain's CDR3 is CASSTQYTEAFF. CDR3 DNA sequence: TGTGCCAGCAGCACCCAGTACACTGAAGCTTTCTTT.